The rows below give T cell receptor beta chains drawn from one sample of a study of blood T cell repertoires in COVID-19. The repertoire was sequenced with immunoSEQ multiplex PCR; TCRdb's copy has only in-frame clones and lacks some. The table has roughly 100,000 clones, about four fifths seen once; the top ten hold under 5.5%. Sequenced material: peripheral blood. These receptors originate from an older man with COVID-19, enrolled during active disease. The conserved cysteine and the conserved F or W are not part of the CDR3 here. D genes are given only for firm matches.

v_gene,d_gene,j_gene,CDR3aa
TRBV7-2,TRBD1,TRBJ1-5,ASSSPGQPYQPQH
TRBV6-4,TRBD2,TRBJ2-5,ASSAGTSAGETQY
TRBV19,NA,TRBJ2-7,ASSPQGADEQY
TRBV5-4,NA,TRBJ1-6,ASSLSGSHSPLH
TRBV6-4,NA,TRBJ1-1,ASSENRDIGEAF
TRBV6-5,TRBD1,TRBJ1-2,ASSRDSDYGYT
TRBV3-1/TRBV3-2,TRBD2,TRBJ2-5,ASRPTSGGAWTQY
TRBV7-8,NA,TRBJ1-1,ASSRGSPNTEAF
TRBV7-3,NA,TRBJ2-3,ASSAGDTQY
TRBV4-1,NA,TRBJ1-6,ASSQPGTRSPLH
TRBV28,TRBD2,TRBJ2-1,ASSPLLAGGVKGNEQF
TRBV25-1,NA,TRBJ2-1,ASSEGAGFSYNEQF
TRBV24-1,TRBD2,TRBJ2-7,ATQLKFGDRGLAGGGEQY
TRBV27,TRBD2,TRBJ2-7,ASSSLAGVSEQY
TRBV14,NA,TRBJ2-1,ASSQGSMNNEQF
TRBV2,NA,TRBJ2-1,ASSEEGSSYNEQF
TRBV12-3/TRBV12-4,NA,TRBJ2-7,ASSLRLSYEQY
TRBV19,TRBD2,TRBJ2-1,ASSIPGTSGQSSYNEQF
TRBV14,TRBD1,TRBJ2-7,ASSQGDREMVYEQY
TRBV7-9,NA,TRBJ1-4,ASTRGGANEKLF
TRBV24-1,NA,TRBJ1-4,ATWDEREVREKLF
TRBV6-5,TRBD1,TRBJ1-5,AGGQPNQPQH
TRBV4-2,NA,TRBJ2-5,ASSQDADFFQETQY
TRBV27,TRBD1,TRBJ1-2,ASRIPGQINGYT
TRBV9,TRBD2,TRBJ2-1,ASSVMGGSWGAYNEQF
TRBV7-9,TRBD2,TRBJ2-1,ASSSAGSSYNEQF
TRBV2,TRBD1,TRBJ1-2,ASSERQGAFNGYT
TRBV4-2,NA,TRBJ1-1,ASSGRTVNTEAF
TRBV9,NA,TRBJ2-6,ASSVAGSGANVLT
TRBV6-5,NA,TRBJ1-1,ASMQGTLNTEAF
TRBV15,NA,TRBJ2-3,ATSRDDPLDRADTQY
TRBV27,NA,TRBJ2-7,ASSLGRVYEQY
TRBV20-1,NA,TRBJ1-1,SASVDGETWMNTEAF
TRBV5-1,NA,TRBJ1-2,ASSLVGSGGYT
TRBV28,TRBD2,TRBJ2-2,ASIMIGLAGPTGELF